This TCR beta chain was identified during a study of blood T cell repertoires in COVID-19. There are 17 residues in the CDR3. Germline lookup yields CDR1 KGHSH and CDR2 LQKENI. V shed 4 bases and J 5 bases; nucleotides not matched to a gene: 11. Profiling relied on immunoSEQ multiplex PCR, and the TCRdb table lists in-frame clones only, not all of them. The table has some 170,000 clones, around four fifths seen once. The clonotype comes from an elderly woman with active or convalescent COVID-19. This chain connects TRBV18 to TRBJ2-1; 10 nucleotides match TRBD2. Sequenced: peripheral blood. The CDR3 protein is CASSQLRSGGDNNEQFF. The CDR3 DNA reads as TGTGCCAGCTCACAACTTAGGAGCGGGGGGGACAACAATGAGCAGTTCTTC.